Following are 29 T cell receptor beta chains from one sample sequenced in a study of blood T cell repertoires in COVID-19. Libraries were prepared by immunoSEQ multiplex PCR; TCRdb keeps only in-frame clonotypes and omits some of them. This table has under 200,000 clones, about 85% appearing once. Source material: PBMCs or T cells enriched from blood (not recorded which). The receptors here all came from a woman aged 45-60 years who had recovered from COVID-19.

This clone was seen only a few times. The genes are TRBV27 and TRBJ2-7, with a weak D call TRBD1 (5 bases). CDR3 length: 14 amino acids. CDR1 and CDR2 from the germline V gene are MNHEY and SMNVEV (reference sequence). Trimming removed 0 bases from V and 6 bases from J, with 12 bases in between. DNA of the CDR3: TGTGCCAGCAGTTTATCTCTTCAGGGTTCCGAGCAGTACTTC. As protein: CASSLSLQGSEQYF.

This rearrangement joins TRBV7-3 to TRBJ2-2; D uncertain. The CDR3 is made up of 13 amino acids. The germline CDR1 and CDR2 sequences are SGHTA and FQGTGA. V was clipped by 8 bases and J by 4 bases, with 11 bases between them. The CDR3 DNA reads TGTGCCAGCTCTCGGTCGGGCACCGGGGAGCTGTTTTTT. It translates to CASSRSGTGELFF. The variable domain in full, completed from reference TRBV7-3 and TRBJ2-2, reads GAGVSQTPSNKVTEKGKYVELRCDPISGHTALYWYRQSLGQGPEFLIYFQGTGAADDSGLPNDRFFAVRPEGSVSTLKIQRTERGDSAVYLCASSRSGTGELFFGEGSRLTVL.

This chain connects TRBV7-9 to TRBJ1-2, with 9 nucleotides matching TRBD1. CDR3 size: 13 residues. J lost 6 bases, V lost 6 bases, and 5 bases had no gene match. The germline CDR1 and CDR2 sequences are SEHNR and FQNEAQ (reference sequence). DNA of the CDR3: TGTGCCAGCAGTTTAACAGGGGGCAATGGCTACACCTTC. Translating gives CASSLTGGNGYTF.

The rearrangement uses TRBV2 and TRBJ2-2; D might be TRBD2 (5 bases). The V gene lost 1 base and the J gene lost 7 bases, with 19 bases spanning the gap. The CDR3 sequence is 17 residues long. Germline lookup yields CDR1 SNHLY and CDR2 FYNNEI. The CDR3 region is CASSEGRAAARLGELFF. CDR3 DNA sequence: TGTGCCAGCAGTGAAGGGCGGGCGGCGGCCCGCCTCGGGGAGCTGTTTTTT.

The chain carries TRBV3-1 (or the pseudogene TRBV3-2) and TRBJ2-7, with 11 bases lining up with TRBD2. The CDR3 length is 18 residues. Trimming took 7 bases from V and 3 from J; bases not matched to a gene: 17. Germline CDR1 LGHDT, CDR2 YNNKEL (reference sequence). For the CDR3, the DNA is TGTGCCAGCATCCAGACGAGAGGGACTAGCGGTTTTTACTACGAGCAGTACTTC. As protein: CASIQTRGTSGFYYEQYF.

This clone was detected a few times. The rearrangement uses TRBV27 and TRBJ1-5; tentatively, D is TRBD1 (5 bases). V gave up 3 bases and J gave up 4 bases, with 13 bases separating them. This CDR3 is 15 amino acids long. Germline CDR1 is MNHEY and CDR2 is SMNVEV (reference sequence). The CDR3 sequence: CASSFEPGGNQPQHF. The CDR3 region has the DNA TGTGCCAGCAGTTTCGAGCCGGGGGGTAATCAGCCCCAGCATTTT.

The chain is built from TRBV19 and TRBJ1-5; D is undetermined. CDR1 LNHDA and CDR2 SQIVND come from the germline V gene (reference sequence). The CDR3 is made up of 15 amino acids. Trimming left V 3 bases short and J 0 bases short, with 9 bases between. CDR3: CASSIGDYSNQPQHF. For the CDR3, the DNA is TGTGCCAGTAGTATTGGAGATTATAGCAATCAGCCCCAGCATTTT.

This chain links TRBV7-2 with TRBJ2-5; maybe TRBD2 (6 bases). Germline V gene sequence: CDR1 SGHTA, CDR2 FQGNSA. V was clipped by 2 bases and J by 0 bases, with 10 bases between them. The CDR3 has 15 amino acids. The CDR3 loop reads CASSLWGGDQETQYF. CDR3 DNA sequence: TGTGCCAGCAGCTTATGGGGCGGGGACCAAGAGACCCAGTACTTC. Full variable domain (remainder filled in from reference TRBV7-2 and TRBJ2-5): GAGVSQSPSNKVTEKGKDVELRCDPISGHTALYWYRQSLGQGLEFLIYFQGNSAPDKSGLPSDRFSAERTGGSVSTLTIQRTQQEDSAVYLCASSLWGGDQETQYFGPGTRLLVL.

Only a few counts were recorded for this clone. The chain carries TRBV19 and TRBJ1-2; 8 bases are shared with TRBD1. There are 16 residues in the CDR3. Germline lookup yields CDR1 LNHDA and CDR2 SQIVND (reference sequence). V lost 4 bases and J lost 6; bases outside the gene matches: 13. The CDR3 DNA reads TGTGCCAGTAGTAGGCCAGGGGGCGAAAAACGGAATGGCTACACCTTC. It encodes CASSRPGGEKRNGYTF.

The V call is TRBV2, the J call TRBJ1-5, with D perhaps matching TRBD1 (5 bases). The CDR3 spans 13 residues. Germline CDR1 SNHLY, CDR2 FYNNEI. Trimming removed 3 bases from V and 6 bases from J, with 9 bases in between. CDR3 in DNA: TGTGCCAGCAGTGAGTTACAGGCTCAGCCCCAGCATTTT. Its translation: CASSELQAQPQHF.

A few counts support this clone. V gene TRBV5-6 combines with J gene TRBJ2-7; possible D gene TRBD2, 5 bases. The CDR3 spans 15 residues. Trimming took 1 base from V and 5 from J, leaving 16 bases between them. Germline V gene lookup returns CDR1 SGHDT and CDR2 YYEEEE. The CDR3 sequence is CASSLREPDLDEQYF. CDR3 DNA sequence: TGTGCCAGCAGCTTGCGGGAACCCGATCTGGACGAGCAGTACTTC.

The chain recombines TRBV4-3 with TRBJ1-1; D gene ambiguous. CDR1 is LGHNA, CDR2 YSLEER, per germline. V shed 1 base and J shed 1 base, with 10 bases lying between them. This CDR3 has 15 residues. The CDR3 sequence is CASSQARNTNTEAFF. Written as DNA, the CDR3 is TGCGCCAGCAGCCAAGCGAGGAACACGAACACTGAAGCTTTCTTT.

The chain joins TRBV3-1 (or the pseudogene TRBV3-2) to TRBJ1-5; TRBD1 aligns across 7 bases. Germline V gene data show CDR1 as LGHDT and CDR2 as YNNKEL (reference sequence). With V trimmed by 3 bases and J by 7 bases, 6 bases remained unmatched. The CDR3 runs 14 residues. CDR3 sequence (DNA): TGTGCCAGCAGCCAGAACAGGGGCGCCCAGCCCCAGCATTTT. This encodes CASSQNRGAQPQHF.

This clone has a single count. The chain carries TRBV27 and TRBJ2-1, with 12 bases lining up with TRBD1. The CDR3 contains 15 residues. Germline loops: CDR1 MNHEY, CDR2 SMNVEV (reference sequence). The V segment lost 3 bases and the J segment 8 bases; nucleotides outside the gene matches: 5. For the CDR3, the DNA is TGTGCCAGCAGTTTGGGGGGACAGGGGGCCGATGAGCAGTTCTTC. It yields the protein CASSLGGQGADEQFF.

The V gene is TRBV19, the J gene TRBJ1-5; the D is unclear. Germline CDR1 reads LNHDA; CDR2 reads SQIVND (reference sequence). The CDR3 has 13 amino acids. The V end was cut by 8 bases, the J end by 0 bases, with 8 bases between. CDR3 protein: CASDTYSNQPQHF. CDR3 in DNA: TGTGCCAGTGACACTTATAGCAATCAGCCCCAGCATTTT. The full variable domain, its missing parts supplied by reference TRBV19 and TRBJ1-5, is DGGITQSPKYLFRKEGQNVTLSCEQNLNHDAMYWYRQDPGQGLRLIYYSQIVNDFQKGDIAEGYSVSREKKESFPLTVTSAQKNPTAFYLCASDTYSNQPQHFGDGTRLSIL.

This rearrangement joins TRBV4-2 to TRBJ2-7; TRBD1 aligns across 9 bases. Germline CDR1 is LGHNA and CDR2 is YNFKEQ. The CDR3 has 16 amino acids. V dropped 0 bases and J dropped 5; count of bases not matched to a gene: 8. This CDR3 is CASSQEPGTGYHEQYF. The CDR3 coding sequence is TGTGCCAGCAGCCAAGAGCCAGGGACAGGGTACCACGAGCAGTACTTC.

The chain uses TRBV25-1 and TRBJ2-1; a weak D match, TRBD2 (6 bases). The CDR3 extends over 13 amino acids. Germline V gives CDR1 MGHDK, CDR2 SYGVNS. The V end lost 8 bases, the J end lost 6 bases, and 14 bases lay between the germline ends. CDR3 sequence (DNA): TGTGCCAGCCGCGGGACCGCTAGCAATGAGCAGTTCTTC. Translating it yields CASRGTASNEQFF.

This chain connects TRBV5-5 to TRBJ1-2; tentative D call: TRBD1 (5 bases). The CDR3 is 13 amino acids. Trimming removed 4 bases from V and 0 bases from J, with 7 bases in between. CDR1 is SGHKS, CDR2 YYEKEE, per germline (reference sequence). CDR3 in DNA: TGTGCCAGCAGCACAGGCGCTAACTATGGCTACACCTTC. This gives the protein CASSTGANYGYTF.

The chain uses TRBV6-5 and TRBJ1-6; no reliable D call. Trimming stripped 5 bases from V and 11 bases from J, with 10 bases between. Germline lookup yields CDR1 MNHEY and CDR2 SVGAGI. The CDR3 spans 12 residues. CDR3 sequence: CASSNAETPLHF. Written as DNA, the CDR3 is TGTGCCAGCAGTAATGCGGAGACACCCCTCCACTTT.

The CDR3 DNA follows: TGTGCCAGTAGACGACACTCTGGAAACACCATATATTTT. This translates into CASRRHSGNTIYF. J is TRBJ1-3 and V is TRBV19; D call uncertain. Trimming removed 6 bases at V and 0 bases at J, with 6 bases between. CDR1 LNHDA and CDR2 SQIVND come from the germline V gene (reference sequence). This CDR3 is built from 13 residues.

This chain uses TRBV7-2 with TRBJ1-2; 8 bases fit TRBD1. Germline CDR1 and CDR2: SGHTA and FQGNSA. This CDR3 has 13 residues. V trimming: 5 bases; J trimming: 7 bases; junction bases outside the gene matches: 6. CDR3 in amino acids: CASSPGQGGGYTF. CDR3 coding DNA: TGTGCCAGCAGCCCCGGACAGGGAGGTGGCTACACCTTC.

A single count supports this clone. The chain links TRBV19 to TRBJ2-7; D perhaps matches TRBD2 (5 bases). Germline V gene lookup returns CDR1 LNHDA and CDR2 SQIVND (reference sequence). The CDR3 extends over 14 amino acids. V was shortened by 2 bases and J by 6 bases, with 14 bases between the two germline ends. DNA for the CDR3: TGTGCCAGTAGTATAACTAGAACCTCTGCCGAGCAGTACTTC. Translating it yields CASSITRTSAEQYF.

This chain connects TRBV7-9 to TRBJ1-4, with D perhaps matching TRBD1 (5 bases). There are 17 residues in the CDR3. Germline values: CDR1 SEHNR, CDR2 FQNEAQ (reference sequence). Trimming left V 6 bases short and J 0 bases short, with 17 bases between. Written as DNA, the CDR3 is TGTGCCAGCAGTCCCCGACAGATTGTTGCAACTAATGAAAAACTGTTTTTT. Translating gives CASSPRQIVATNEKLFF.

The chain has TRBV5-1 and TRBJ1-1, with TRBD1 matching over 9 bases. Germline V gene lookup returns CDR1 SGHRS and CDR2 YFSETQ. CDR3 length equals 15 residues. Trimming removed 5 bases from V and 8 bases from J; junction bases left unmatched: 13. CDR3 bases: TGCGCCAGCAGTTGGACAGGGGAAATGGCAGGAGAAGCTTTCTTT. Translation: CASSWTGEMAGEAFF. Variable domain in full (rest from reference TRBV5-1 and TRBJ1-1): KAGVTQTPRYLIKTRGQQVTLSCSPISGHRSVSWYQQTPGQGLQFLFEYFSETQRNKGNFPGRFSGRQFSNSRSEMNVSTLELGDSALYLCASSWTGEMAGEAFFGQGTRLTVV.

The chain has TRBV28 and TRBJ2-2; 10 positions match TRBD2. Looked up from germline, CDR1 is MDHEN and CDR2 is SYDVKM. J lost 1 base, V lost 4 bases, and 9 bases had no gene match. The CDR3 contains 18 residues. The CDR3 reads CASSSLWTSGVNTGELFF. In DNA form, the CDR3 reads TGTGCCAGCAGTTCGCTCTGGACTAGCGGAGTGAACACCGGGGAGCTGTTTTTT. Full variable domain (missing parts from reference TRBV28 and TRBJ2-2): DVKVTQSSRYLVKRTGEKVFLECVQDMDHENMFWYRQDPGLGLRLIYFSYDVKMKEKGDIPEGYSVSREKKERFSLILESASTNQTSMYLCASSSLWTSGVNTGELFFGEGSRLTVL.

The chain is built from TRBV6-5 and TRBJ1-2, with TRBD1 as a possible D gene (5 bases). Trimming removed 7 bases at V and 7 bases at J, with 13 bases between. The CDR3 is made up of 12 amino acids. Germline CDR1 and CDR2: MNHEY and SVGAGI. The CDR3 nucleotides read TGTGCCAGCACCCGGGCGGGGGGTGGCTACACCTTC. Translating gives CASTRAGGGYTF.

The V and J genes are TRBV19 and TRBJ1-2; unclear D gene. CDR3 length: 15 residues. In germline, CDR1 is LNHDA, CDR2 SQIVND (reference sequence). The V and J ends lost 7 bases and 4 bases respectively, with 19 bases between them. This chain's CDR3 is CASIGLDKAAYGYTF. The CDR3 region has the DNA TGTGCCAGTATTGGTTTAGACAAAGCTGCCTATGGCTACACCTTC.

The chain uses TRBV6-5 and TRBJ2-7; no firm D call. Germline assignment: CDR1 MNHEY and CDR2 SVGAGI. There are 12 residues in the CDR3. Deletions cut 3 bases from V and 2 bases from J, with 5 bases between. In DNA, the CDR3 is TGTGCCAGCAGTTATGAGACCTACGAGCAGTACTTC. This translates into CASSYETYEQYF.

The CDR3 DNA reads as TGTGCCAGCAGCCTGGGGACTAGCGCAAAGCAGTACTTC. Amino acid sequence: CASSLGTSAKQYF. V and J are TRBV7-2 and TRBJ2-7; 10 bases are shared with TRBD2. The V and J ends lost 5 bases and 8 bases, in that order; junction bases with no gene match: 6. The CDR3 runs to 13 residues. Germline V CDR1 and CDR2: SGHTA, FQGNSA. Full variable domain (missing parts from reference TRBV7-2 and TRBJ2-7): GAGVSQSPSNKVTEKGKDVELRCDPISGHTALYWYRQSLGQGLEFLIYFQGNSAPDKSGLPSDRFSAERTGGSVSTLTIQRTQQEDSAVYLCASSLGTSAKQYFGPGTRLTVT.